This entry lists 29 T cell receptor beta chains sequenced from one sample in a study of cytomegalovirus exposure and HLA in healthy donors. 13 Jbeta primers and 60 Vbeta primers were used for the PCR. Profiling relied on immunoSEQ multiplex PCR, and the TCRdb table lists in-frame clones only, not all of them. This sample has about 190,000 clones; roughly 79% occur once, and the top ten carry 1.5% to 2%. The sequenced sample consisted of PBMCs. These receptors were collected from a woman aged 18-29 years in good health and CMV-seronegative.

The rearrangement joins TRBV4-3 to TRBJ2-5, with D perhaps matching TRBD2 (6 bases). The V and J ends lost 3 bases and 2 bases respectively, with 10 bases between them. The germline gives CDR1 LGHNA, CDR2 YSLEER. This CDR3 comprises 14 residues. The CDR3: CASSQGGEQETQYF. CDR3 DNA sequence: TGCGCCAGCAGCCAGGGAGGAGAGCAAGAGACCCAGTACTTC.

The genes are TRBV6-1 and TRBJ2-5; D is possibly TRBD1 (5 bases). Trimming cost V 8 bases and J 0 bases, with 16 bases left between them. This CDR3 is built from 15 residues. Germline lookup yields CDR1 MNHNS and CDR2 SASEGT. CDR3 bases: TGTGCCAGCGGGGTCCTGGGGCAGTACCAAGAGACCCAGTACTTC. It yields the protein CASGVLGQYQETQYF.

This rearrangement joins TRBV10-2 to TRBJ1-1; D possibly corresponds to TRBD1 (6 bases). V lost 7 bases, J lost 0 bases, and 12 bases lay in between. The length of the CDR3 is 14 residues. Germline V CDR1 and CDR2: WSHSY, SAAADI. The CDR3 DNA is TGCGCCAGCAAGGACAGAATCATGAACACTGAAGCTTTCTTT. This encodes CASKDRIMNTEAFF.

This chain connects TRBV11-2 to TRBJ1-1, with D maybe TRBD1 (5 bases). Germline V CDR1 and CDR2: SGHAT, FQNNGV. There are 15 residues in the CDR3. V dropped 4 bases and J dropped 3 bases, with 15 bases sitting between them. CDR3 sequence reads: CASSSLGTGDTEAFF. The CDR3 DNA is TGTGCCAGCAGCTCCCTCGGTACAGGAGACACTGAAGCTTTCTTT.

The rearrangement links TRBV5-4 to TRBJ1-1; 9 nucleotides align to TRBD1. Germline assignment: CDR1 SGHNT and CDR2 YYREEE (reference sequence). This CDR3 contains 16 residues. Trimming removed 4 bases from V and 1 base from J; junction bases left unmatched: 8. The CDR3 DNA reads TGTGCCAGCAGCGCCGGGACAGGGAAGGGGAACACTGAAGCTTTCTTT. This sequence encodes CASSAGTGKGNTEAFF.

The chain combines TRBV7-3 with TRBJ1-2; TRBD1 might be the D (5 bases). The CDR3 sequence is 14 residues long. V lost 5 bases, J lost 3 bases, and 13 bases lay in between. The germline gives CDR1 SGHTA, CDR2 FQGTGA. CDR3 amino acids: CASSRGKEYYGYTF. In DNA, the CDR3 is TGTGCCAGCAGCCGGGGGAAGGAGTACTATGGCTACACCTTC.

The V gene is TRBV7-2, the J gene TRBJ2-2; 7 bases map to TRBD1. CDR1 is SGHTA and CDR2 is FQGNSA in the germline V gene. The CDR3 totals 14 residues. Germline trimming cut 4 bases from V and 5 bases from J; bases unmatched to any gene: 4. Here the CDR3 reads CASSYDRATGELFF. In DNA, the CDR3 is TGTGCCAGCAGCTATGACAGGGCTACCGGGGAGCTGTTTTTT.

The chain uses TRBV14 and TRBJ1-2; D gene ambiguous. From germline, CDR1 is SGHDN and CDR2 FVKESK. Trimming took 3 bases from V and 0 from J, leaving 8 bases between them. The CDR3 sequence is 14 residues long. The chain's CDR3 is CASSQNRPNYGYTF. The CDR3 bases are TGTGCCAGCAGCCAGAACAGACCTAACTATGGCTACACCTTC.

This chain links TRBV27 with TRBJ2-7, with D uncertain. With 4 bases removed from V and 1 base from J, the gap between germline ends came to 8 bases. The germline V gene encodes CDR1 MNHEY and CDR2 SMNVEV (reference sequence). There are 13 residues in the CDR3. The CDR3 loop is CASSYQVSYEQYF. The CDR3 DNA reads as TGTGCCAGCAGTTATCAGGTATCCTACGAGCAGTACTTC.

The chain carries TRBV28 and TRBJ1-5; 8 bases are shared with TRBD1. The J segment lost 2 bases and the V segment lost 6 bases, leaving 6 bases of the junction unmatched. The CDR3 runs 15 residues. Per the germline V gene, CDR1 is MDHEN and CDR2 is SYDVKM. The CDR3 protein is CASRLQGAGNQPQHF. The CDR3 DNA reads as TGTGCCAGCAGGCTCCAGGGGGCCGGCAATCAGCCCCAGCATTTT.

This clone was picked up a small number of times. CDR3 protein: CSSRDNSYEQYF. In DNA, the CDR3 is TGCAGCTCCCGGGACAACTCCTACGAGCAGTACTTC. This chain joins TRBV29-1 and TRBJ2-7, with a tentative D call TRBD1 (6 bases). Germline V gene data show CDR1 as SQVTM and CDR2 as ANQGSEA. V was pared by 8 bases and J by 0 bases, with 11 bases between. The CDR3 is 12 residues long.

V and J are TRBV5-1 and TRBJ1-3, with D perhaps TRBD1 (5 bases). Trimming took 4 bases from V and 4 from J, leaving 12 bases between them. This CDR3 spans 14 amino acids. Germline assignment: CDR1 SGHRS and CDR2 YFSETQ. The CDR3 nucleotides read TGCGCCAGCAGCCAGGGTTTATCGGGAAACACCATATATTTT. It yields the protein CASSQGLSGNTIYF.

The chain is built from TRBV9 and TRBJ1-1; 7 nucleotides agree with TRBD1. From germline, CDR1 is SGDLS and CDR2 YYNGEE. The CDR3 loop spans 15 amino acids. V lost 3 bases, J lost 3 bases, and 8 bases stayed unmatched. The CDR3 nucleotides are TGTGCCAGCAGCGCGCACAGGGGTTCACACACTGAAGCTTTCTTT. Amino acids: CASSAHRGSHTEAFF.

In its sample, this clone was seen a few times. Other DNA variants within this sample encode the same CDR3. The rearrangement links TRBV6-5 to TRBJ2-3; a weak D match, TRBD2 (6 bases). Germline loops: CDR1 MNHEY, CDR2 SVGAGI. Trimming cost V 8 bases and J 3 bases, with 9 bases left between them. There are 12 residues in the CDR3. The CDR3 here is CASRGGTDTQYF. As DNA, the CDR3 is TGTGCCAGCCGTGGAGGGACAGATACGCAGTATTTT.

This sequence joins TRBV11-2 and TRBJ2-2; 11 nucleotides line up with TRBD2. J gave up 6 bases and V 5 bases, and 8 bases lay outside the gene matches. Germline CDR1 reads SGHAT; CDR2 reads FQNNGV. This CDR3 has 16 residues. CDR3 in amino acids: CASSQIAGGQSGELFF. CDR3 nucleotides: TGTGCCAGCAGCCAAATAGCGGGAGGGCAATCCGGGGAGCTGTTTTTT. Full variable domain (outside the CDR3, taken from reference TRBV11-2 and TRBJ2-2): EAGVAQSPRYKIIEKRQSVAFWCNPISGHATLYWYQQILGQGPKLLIQFQNNGVVDDSQLPKDRFSAERLKGVDSTLKIQPAKLEDSAVYLCASSQIAGGQSGELFFGEGSRLTVL.

This chain connects TRBV9 to TRBJ2-3; 7 positions agree with TRBD2. Germline loops: CDR1 SGDLS, CDR2 YYNGEE. J was trimmed by 2 bases and V by 0 bases; bases with no gene match: 6. This CDR3 contains 16 residues. The CDR3 DNA reads as TGTGCCAGCAGCGTAGAAGTGGGAGGGCCCACAGATACGCAGTATTTT. The encoded protein is CASSVEVGGPTDTQYF.

J is TRBJ2-7 and V is TRBV4-2; TRBD2 is a possible D gene (7 bases). Trimming cost V 4 bases and J 4 bases, with 17 bases left between them. CDR3 size: 15 residues. The germline V gene has CDR1 LGHNA and CDR2 YNFKEQ. As DNA, the CDR3 is TGTGCCAGCAGCCCGGGGGAGGGGGTGGTATACGAGCAGTACTTC. Amino acids: CASSPGEGVVYEQYF.

The chain couples TRBV29-1 to TRBJ1-2; D is unclear. V was trimmed by 4 bases and J by 1 base, leaving 7 bases between them. The germline gives CDR1 SQVTM, CDR2 ANQGSEA. The CDR3 is 12 residues long. This CDR3 reads CSVVGVNYGYTF. CDR3 sequence (DNA): TGCAGCGTTGTGGGCGTTAACTATGGCTACACCTTC.

The V and J genes are TRBV13 and TRBJ1-1, with 9 bases that match TRBD1. The CDR3 has 15 amino acids. V dropped 5 bases and J dropped 5; count of bases not matched to a gene: 9. Germline CDR1 PRHDT, CDR2 FYEKMQ (reference sequence). The CDR3 loop reads CASSPRTGVGTEAFF. CDR3 sequence (DNA): TGTGCCAGCAGCCCGCGGACAGGGGTTGGTACTGAAGCTTTCTTT.

V is TRBV18 and J is TRBJ1-3; the D gene is possibly TRBD1 (6 bases). The length of the CDR3 is 17 residues. Germline CDR1 is KGHSH and CDR2 is LQKENI. Trimming stripped 3 bases from V and 0 bases from J, with 15 bases between. The CDR3 protein is CASSPITGTLSGNTIYF. The CDR3 DNA reads as TGTGCCAGCTCACCGATCACAGGGACCCTCTCTGGAAACACCATATATTTT. Drawing the rest from reference TRBV18 and TRBJ1-3, the complete variable domain is NAGVMQNPRHLVRRRGQEARLRCSPMKGHSHVYWYRQLPEEGLKFMVYLQKENIIDESGMPKERFSAEFPKEGPSILRIQQVVRGDSAAYFCASSPITGTLSGNTIYFGEGSWLTVV.

This chain links TRBV4-1 with TRBJ2-7; 7 bases are shared with TRBD1. Trimming took 3 bases from V and 3 from J; bases not matched to a gene: 5. The CDR3 spans 14 residues. Germline lookup yields CDR1 MGHRA and CDR2 YSYEKL. CDR3 sequence: CASSHTGEFYEQYF. The DNA of the CDR3 is TGCGCCAGCAGCCATACAGGGGAATTCTACGAGCAGTACTTC.

The chain joins TRBV5-1 to TRBJ2-5; 9 nucleotides agree with TRBD2. J lost 4 bases, V lost 2 bases, and 9 bases had no gene match. The CDR3 extends over 16 amino acids. Germline V gives CDR1 SGHRS, CDR2 YFSETQ. The CDR3 sequence is CASSFTGTSSRETQYF. CDR3 nucleotide sequence: TGCGCCAGCAGCTTCACCGGGACTAGCTCGCGAGAGACCCAGTACTTC.

The rearrangement links TRBV28 to TRBJ2-1; TRBD2 agrees at 7 bases. Germline V gene lookup returns CDR1 MDHEN and CDR2 SYDVKM. This CDR3 is 16 amino acids long. The trim removed 7 bases at V and 1 base at J, leaving 10 bases unmatched. The chain's CDR3 is CASTSRERGSYNEQFF. DNA for the CDR3: TGTGCCAGCACCTCGAGGGAGCGGGGTTCCTACAATGAGCAGTTCTTC.

This chain connects TRBV10-3 to TRBJ1-5; D ambiguous. Germline lookup yields CDR1 ENHRY and CDR2 SYGVKD. The CDR3 has 15 amino acids. Trimming stripped 1 base from V and 6 bases from J, with 13 bases between. CDR3 bases: TGTGCCATCAGTGAGTACGACAACAAAGGTCAGCCCCAGCATTTT. The encoded protein is CAISEYDNKGQPQHF.

The chain employs TRBV27 and TRBJ1-6, with D hard to call. Trimming pared 6 bases from V and 9 bases from J, leaving 15 bases between. CDR1 MNHEY and CDR2 SMNVEV come from the germline V gene (reference sequence). CDR3 length: 14 amino acids. CDR3 in amino acids: CASSPWEPSSPLHF. The CDR3 nucleotides read TGTGCCAGCAGCCCCTGGGAGCCTTCTTCACCCCTCCACTTT.

Of note for this clone: The junction and the germline gene differ at one end; a read error may be behind it. The chain couples TRBV29-1 to TRBJ1-1; no clear D gene. Germline values: CDR1 SQVTM, CDR2 ANQGSEA. CDR3 length: 12 amino acids. The CDR3 region has the DNA TGCAGCATTGAGGGAGAGAACACTGAAGCTTTCTTT. It codes for CSIEGENTEAFF.

The CDR3 spells CASSPGLAETQYF. CDR3 sequence (DNA): TGTGCCAGCTCACCAGGACTAGCGGAGACCCAGTACTTC. This chain connects TRBV18 to TRBJ2-5; the match to TRBD2 covers 9 bases. V lost 2 bases, J lost 5 bases, and 0 bases stayed unmatched. In germline, CDR1 is KGHSH, CDR2 LQKENI. The CDR3 extends over 13 amino acids.

The chain combines TRBV7-2 with TRBJ1-1; D uncertain. CDR1 SGHTA and CDR2 FQGNSA come from the germline V gene. V lost 5 bases to trimming and J lost 2 bases, with 3 bases between them. The CDR3 sequence is 11 residues long. The CDR3 DNA is TGTGCCAGCAGCCTTAACACTGAAGCTTTCTTT. It encodes CASSLNTEAFF.

V is TRBV6-4 and J is TRBJ2-2, with TRBD2 identical over 7 bases. The CDR3 is 14 residues long. Germline lookup yields CDR1 MRHNA and CDR2 SNTAGT. The junction had 4 bases not matched to a gene; V was cut back by 2 bases and J by 7 bases. CDR3 region: CASSDGRELGELFF. DNA for the CDR3: TGTGCCAGCAGTGACGGGCGGGAGCTCGGGGAGCTGTTTTTT.